This paragraph reports one TCR beta chain. Its antigen is unknown. Sequencing was performed with immunoSEQ multiplex PCR; in TCRdb, only in-frame clones are kept and a portion is missing. The sample has about 400,000 clones, approximately 88% seen once. V shed 0 bases and J shed 1 base, with 12 bases lying between them. Germline V lookup: CDR1 SGHDT, CDR2 YYEEEE. This CDR3 spans 16 amino acids. This entry is derived from a study of Ad26.COV2.S vaccination and SARS-CoV-2 variants. Specified treatment: roughly 18 received Ad26.COV2.S at low or high dose, single or two shots; about 5 received placebo; per-sample allocation not given. The investigators took samples on day 63 after the first vaccine or placebo injection. Donation was by an adult aged 18-55 years who was in Boston. Study observations and caveats: Using TCR breadth and depth analyses may have led to underestimated total T cell responses. There was reportedly substantial breadth in spike-specific CD8+ and CD4+ T cell responses after vaccination. Non-spike TCR breadth was similar in vaccine and placebo recipients.

This sequence joins TRBV5-6 and TRBJ2-3; D not certain. The source is a person aged 18-65 years who received the Ad26.COV2.S COVID-19 vaccine or a placebo. The sequencing used peripheral blood, collected in a trial of Ad26.COV2.S vaccine versus placebo. The CDR3 DNA follows: TGTGCCAGCAGCTTGGGGGCCTTAAGGGGCACAGATACGCAGTATTTT. Protein sequence: CASSLGALRGTDTQYF.